The 23 T cell receptor beta chains in this list originate from one sample, sequenced in a study. TCRdb recomputed calls from the 5' RACE reads with MiXCR, one row per CDR3 protein. The data contain about 41,000 distinct CDR3 sequences, 29% of them singletons. Sequencing used memory CD4+ T cells sorted from a lymph node. Documented subset: memory CD4+ T cells, CD4+CD45RO+CD25-. These receptors were collected from a female donor with breast cancer.

This clonotype has a handful of counts. The chain combines TRBV4-1 with TRBJ2-5; either TRBD1 or TRBD2 may fit D (5 bases each). Germline V gives CDR1 MGHRA, CDR2 YSYEKL. V was trimmed by 1 base and J by 5 bases, leaving 14 bases between them. The CDR3 extends over 15 amino acids. The CDR3 coding sequence is TGCGCCAGCAGCCAAGGGGTTGGGGGTCTGGAGACCCAGTACTTC. It yields the protein CASSQGVGGLETQYF.

To note about this clonotype: A much larger clone differs from this one at a single base, so this may be a read error. The V and J genes are TRBV4-1 and TRBJ1-6; D is unclear. Germline V gene sequence: CDR1 MGHRA, CDR2 YSYEKL. The CDR3 consists of 12 residues. In DNA, the CDR3 is TGCGCCGGCAGCCACCGGAACTCACCCCTCCACTTT. This translates into CAGSHRNSPLHF.

This clonotype was seen a few times. The rearrangement links TRBV5-1 to TRBJ2-5, with D possibly TRBD2 on 6 matching bases. This CDR3 is 15 amino acids long. V gave up 5 bases and J gave up 3 bases, with 17 bases separating them. CDR1 is SGHRS, CDR2 YFSETQ, per germline. The CDR3 sequence is CASSSPSEEEETQYF. CDR3 DNA sequence: TGCGCCAGCAGTTCGCCTAGCGAGGAGGAAGAGACCCAGTACTTC.

V and J are TRBV7-3 and TRBJ2-3; D ambiguous. From germline, CDR1 is SGHTA and CDR2 FQGTGA. The CDR3 spans 12 residues. V was cut by 5 bases and J by 5 bases, with 8 bases left in between. As DNA, the CDR3 is TGTGCCAGCAGCCCCACGGGAGATACGCAGTATTTT. Translating it yields CASSPTGDTQYF. Filled out from reference TRBV7-3 and TRBJ2-3, the complete variable domain reads GAGVSQTPSNKVTEKGKYVELRCDPISGHTALYWYRQSLGQGPEFLIYFQGTGAADDSGLPNDRFFAVRPEGSVSTLKIQRTERGDSAVYLCASSPTGDTQYFGPGTRLTVL.

Concerning this clonotype itself: This is likely a read error, given that the CDR3 carries no conserved phenylalanine or tryptophan at its end. The rearrangement uses TRBV20-1 and TRBJ1-3, with a possible D match to TRBD1 (5 bases). CDR1 DFQATT and CDR2 SNEGSKA come from the germline V gene (reference sequence). This CDR3 comprises 16 residues. V lost 3 bases and J 0 bases, leaving 15 bases between the germline ends. CDR3 protein: CSASGGRGNSGNTIYS. CDR3 DNA sequence: TGCAGTGCTAGTGGAGGGCGGGGGAACTCTGGAAACACCATATATTCT.

This chain uses TRBV7-9 with TRBJ2-7; a weak D match, TRBD2 (6 bases). The CDR3 has 15 residues. Germline CDR1 and CDR2: SEHNR and FQNEAQ (reference sequence). V shed 5 bases and J shed 3 bases, with 17 bases lying between them. CDR3 coding DNA: TGTGCCAGCAGCCCCCGCGGGGCAGGGTTCTACGAGCAGTACTTC. It is translated as CASSPRGAGFYEQYF.

In its sample, this clonotype was seen a few times. The chain is built from TRBV11-2 and TRBJ2-2; the D is unclear. The CDR3 is made up of 13 amino acids. V gave up 6 bases and J gave up 9 bases, with 14 bases separating them. Germline V gene data show CDR1 as SGHAT and CDR2 as FQNNGV. The CDR3 reads CASSSVPRWELFF. In DNA form, the CDR3 reads TGTGCCAGCAGTTCAGTCCCTAGGTGGGAGCTGTTTTTT.

The chain is built from TRBV21-1 and TRBJ2-2. TRBV21-1 is annotated as a pseudogene. The length of the CDR3 is 14 residues. The chain's CDR3 is CASSKYWDSGELFF. As DNA, the CDR3 is TGTGCCAGCAGCAAATATTGGGATTCCGGGGAGCTGTTTTTT.

This clonotype was found a few times. This sequence joins TRBV6-6 and TRBJ2-2; D ambiguous. The CDR3 contains 12 residues. V was trimmed by 8 bases and J by 0 bases, leaving 4 bases between them. Germline CDR1 reads MNHNY; CDR2 reads SVGAGI (reference sequence). CDR3 DNA sequence: TGTGCCAGCTCCCCGAACACCGGGGAGCTGTTTTTT. Translated, it gives CASSPNTGELFF.

On this clonotype: A read error may produce the germline difference seen at one junction end. The chain carries TRBV5-1 and TRBJ2-1; 11 nucleotides line up with TRBD2. The CDR3 extends over 18 amino acids. Looked up from germline, CDR1 is SGHRS and CDR2 is YFSETQ. The CDR3 nucleotides are TGCGCCAGCGGCTGGACTAGCGGGCCTTCGAGCTCCTACAATAAGCAGTTCTTC. Translation: CASGWTSGPSSSYNKQFF.

This clonotype has more than one count but fewer than ten. The chain uses TRBV24-1 and TRBJ1-2; TRBD1 matches at 7 bases. CDR3 length equals 16 residues. V trimming: 7 bases; J trimming: 5 bases; junction bases outside the gene matches: 15. Germline V gene sequence: CDR1 KGHDR, CDR2 SFDVKD. The DNA of the CDR3 is TGTGCCACCAGCCCCCGGGACAGCCGGTGGGGTTATGGCTACACCTTC. As protein: CATSPRDSRWGYGYTF.

J is TRBJ1-1 and V is TRBV25-1, with D possibly being TRBD1 (5 bases). CDR1 is MGHDK, CDR2 SYGVNS, per germline. The CDR3 runs 15 residues. V lost 2 bases, J lost 0 bases, and 10 bases lay in between. The CDR3 DNA reads as TGTGCCAGCAGTGAACCAGGGTGGGTGAACACTGAAGCTTTCTTT. Translating gives CASSEPGWVNTEAFF.

The chain employs TRBV7-6 and TRBJ2-7; TRBD1 agrees at 7 bases. The germline V gene encodes CDR1 SGHVS and CDR2 FNYEAQ. The V gene end was trimmed by 0 bases and the J gene end by 3 bases; junction bases not matched to a gene: 11. This CDR3 contains 17 residues. In DNA form, the CDR3 reads TGTGCCAGCAGCTTAGCCACGGATCGGACAGGTGTCTACGAGCAGTACTTC. This translates into CASSLATDRTGVYEQYF.

The count of this clonotype is one. An end of the junction does not agree with germline; a read error may underlie this. The genes are TRBV6-1 and TRBJ2-3, with 10 bases that match TRBD2. Germline CDR1 and CDR2: MNHNS and SASEGT. This CDR3 contains 15 residues. The DNA of the CDR3 is TGTGCCGGCGGTTACGCTAGCGGGAGTACAGATACACAGTATTTT. Encoded protein: CAGGYASGSTDTQYF.

This clonotype was recorded at least ten times. The chain's CDR3 is CASSSLGLPNTEAFF. Written as DNA, the CDR3 is TGTGCCAGCAGCTCGTTGGGACTCCCGAACACTGAAGCTTTCTTT. The chain couples TRBV7-3 to TRBJ1-1; the D gene is possibly TRBD1 (5 bases). The CDR3 sequence is 15 residues long. With 4 bases removed from V and 1 base from J, the gap between germline ends came to 13 bases. The germline V gene encodes CDR1 SGHTA and CDR2 FQGTGA.

This clonotype showed up just a few times. The CDR3 region has the DNA TGTGCCAGCAGTGAAATTGGGACAGGGGGCTACGAGCAGTACTTC. This gives the protein CASSEIGTGGYEQYF. This rearrangement joins TRBV6-1 to TRBJ2-7; 11 nucleotides match TRBD1. The CDR3 is 15 amino acids. Germline V gene sequence: CDR1 MNHNS, CDR2 SASEGT. Unmatched junction bases numbered 3, after V lost 2 bases and J lost 3 bases.

This clonotype was seen just once. One end of the junction is discordant with germline, which a read error may explain. The chain couples TRBV4-1 to TRBJ2-3; TRBD2 agrees at 9 bases. CDR1 is MGHRA, CDR2 YSYEKL, per germline. This CDR3 comprises 15 residues. The CDR3, as DNA: TGCGCCGGCAGCCTGACGGGACTAGCCGGAGGTACGCAGTATTTT. It encodes CAGSLTGLAGGTQYF.

This clonotype has a handful of counts. CDR3 DNA sequence: TGTGCCAGCAGTCCCAGGGGGGGAGCCTCCAACGTCCTGACTTTC. Translation: CASSPRGGASNVLTF. The chain employs TRBV2 and TRBJ2-6; possibly TRBD1 or TRBD2 for D (7 bases each). The CDR3 runs to 15 residues. V was pared by 5 bases and J by 8 bases, with 16 bases between. CDR1 is SNHLY and CDR2 is FYNNEI in the germline V gene.

This clonotype showed up just a few times. V is TRBV12-3 or TRBV12-4 and J is TRBJ1-2, with D possibly TRBD1 on 5 matching bases. The CDR3 contains 14 residues. The germline V and J ends were trimmed by 7 bases and 6 bases, with 18 bases remaining between them. This chain's CDR3 is CASTFGTSRNGYTF. DNA for the CDR3: TGTGCCAGCACCTTCGGGACTAGCAGAAATGGCTACACCTTC.

The V and J genes are TRBV5-6 and TRBJ2-1; 9 bases map to TRBD2. V lost 3 bases and J lost 8; bases outside the gene matches: 9. Looked up from germline, CDR1 is SGHDT and CDR2 is YYEEEE. The CDR3 totals 15 residues. The CDR3 DNA follows: TGTGCCAGCAGCTCGCAGCGGGAGGTTAGGCATGAGCAGTTCTTC. It codes for CASSSQREVRHEQFF.

V is TRBV6-1 and J is TRBJ2-2, with TRBD2 matching 8 bases. The CDR3 runs 15 residues. The V segment lost 4 bases and the J segment 4 bases; nucleotides outside the gene matches: 5. Germline loops: CDR1 MNHNS, CDR2 SASEGT. CDR3 sequence (DNA): TGTGCCAGCAGTGGTGGGCTAGCGGGCACCGGGGAGCTGTTTTTT. Its translation is CASSGGLAGTGELFF.

In this sample, this clonotype turned up a few times. The chain carries TRBV5-1 and TRBJ2-1; D might be TRBD2 (5 bases). The V end was cut by 4 bases, the J end by 3 bases, with 11 bases between. From germline, CDR1 is SGHRS and CDR2 YFSETQ. This CDR3 is 14 amino acids long. This chain's CDR3 is CASSADLFYNEQFF. The CDR3 DNA reads TGCGCCAGCAGCGCGGACTTGTTCTACAATGAGCAGTTCTTC.

Worth noting for this clonotype: A read error may be the cause here, since a much bigger clone is one base away. The conserved final phenylalanine or tryptophan is absent from the CDR3, which likely points to a read error. The gene calls are TRBV5-5 and TRBJ1-1, with D uncertain. The V gene lost 4 bases and the J gene lost 6 bases, with 13 bases spanning the gap. This CDR3 has 13 amino acids. Germline V lookup: CDR1 SGHKS, CDR2 YYEKEE (reference sequence). The CDR3 DNA follows: TGTGCCAGCAGCCCGGAGGGTTGGTCTGAAGCTTTCCTT. As protein: CASSPEGWSEAFL.